The rows below give T cell receptor beta chains drawn from one sample of a study of T cells in Graves' hyperthyroidism and ophthalmopathy. TCRdb reprocessed the multiplex PCR reads via MiXCR and lists one record per CDR3 protein. Among about 480,000 distinct CDR3 sequences listed, 14% were seen once. What was sequenced was blood. These receptors were collected from a woman under 30 with Graves' hyperthyroidism. Each CDR3 is given with its conserved first and last residue. The D gene is left open where the match is weak. Some rows have no size entry. The others give once, few or many, or a class for an expanded clone.

v_gene	d_gene	j_gene	len	abundance	CDR3aa	CDR3nt
TRBV18	TRBD1	TRBJ2-7	14	many	CASSLGQGEYEQYF	TGTGCCAGCTCACTTGGACAGGGAGAGTACGAGCAGTACTTC
TRBV6-5	.	TRBJ2-2	17	.	CASSYPGGGGDTGELFF	TGTGCCAGCAGTTACCCCGGAGGGGGTGGTGACACCGGGGAGCTGTTTTTT
TRBV9	.	TRBJ2-3	13	few	CASSALNTDTQYF	TGTGCCAGCAGCGCCCTAAATACAGATACGCAGTATTTT
TRBV27	TRBD1	TRBJ2-1	18	few	CASSLRLVRDSSYNEQFF	TGTGCCAGCAGTTTACGGCTCGTTAGGGACAGCTCCTACAATGAGCAGTTCTTC
TRBV10-2	.	TRBJ2-1	14	.	CASSESPREHEQFF	TGCGCCAGCAGTGAGTCCCCCCGGGAGCATGAGCAGTTCTTC
TRBV28	.	TRBJ1-4	15	many	CASRAPVSNNEKLFF	TGTGCCAGTCGAGCCCCGGTCAGTAATAATGAAAAACTGTTTTTT
TRBV6-5	.	TRBJ2-3	16	.	CASSYRGLYPTDTQYF	TGTGCCAGCAGTTACCGGGGGTTATACCCTACAGATACGCAGTATTTT
TRBV20-1	TRBD2	TRBJ2-3	15	many	CSASPRGRAADTQYF	TGCAGTGCTAGTCCTCGCGGGAGGGCGGCAGATACGCAGTATTTT
TRBV9	.	TRBJ2-1	13	few	CASSVVDRDEQFF	TGTGCCAGCAGCGTAGTCGATCGGGATGAGCAGTTCTTC
TRBV7-3	.	TRBJ1-1	14	many	CASSFGGVNTEAFF	TGTGCCAGCAGCTTTGGGGGCGTCAACACTGAAGCTTTCTTT
TRBV6-5	TRBD1	TRBJ1-1	15	many	CASSYDRGVDTEAFF	TGTGCCAGCAGTTACGACAGGGGGGTTGACACTGAAGCTTTCTTT
TRBV20-1	.	TRBJ2-3	14	.	CSARGGLNTDTQYF	TGCAGTGCTAGGGGGGGACTTAACACAGATACGCAGTATTTT
TRBV29-1	TRBD1	TRBJ1-1	13	.	CSIGDSWGTEAFF	TGCAGCATTGGGGACAGTTGGGGCACTGAAGCTTTCTTT
TRBV29-1	.	TRBJ1-4	11	.	CSGGHDEKLFF	TGCAGCGGGGGACATGATGAAAAACTGTTTTTT
TRBV9	.	TRBJ2-5	14	many	CASSVGLSLETQYF	TGTGCCAGCAGCGTAGGTTTATCGTTAGAGACCCAGTACTTC
TRBV6-1	.	TRBJ1-4	15	.	CASSEARGGIRKLFF	TGTGCCAGCAGTGAAGCGCGCGGGGGGATACGGAAACTGTTTTTT
TRBV20-1	.	TRBJ1-1	12	.	CSASEWVTEAFF	TGCAGTGCTAGTGAGTGGGTCACTGAAGCTTTCTTT
TRBV20-1	.	TRBJ1-1	12	few	CSARASIVEAFF	TGCAGTGCTAGAGCCTCAATAGTTGAAGCTTTCTTT
TRBV12-3/TRBV12-4	.	TRBJ2-7	15	.	CAIQSSRDNPYEQYF	TGTGCCATCCAGTCGTCCCGGGACAATCCCTACGAGCAGTACTTC
TRBV4-1	TRBD1	TRBJ1-5	14	.	CASSLRQGDQPQHF	TGCGCCAGCAGCCTCAGACAGGGGGATCAGCCCCAGCATTTT
TRBV19	TRBD2	TRBJ2-3	15	.	CTSSMGSGTGDTQYF	TGTACCAGTAGTATGGGGAGCGGGACTGGAGATACGCAGTATTTT
TRBV7-9	.	TRBJ1-1	16	many	CASSLTPGTPNTEAFF	TGTGCCAGCAGCTTAACCCCCGGGACACCGAACACTGAAGCTTTCTTT
TRBV12-3/TRBV12-4	TRBD1	TRBJ2-5	13	many	CASRPDREETQYF	TGTGCCAGCAGGCCGGACAGGGAAGAGACCCAGTACTTC
TRBV11-3	TRBD2	TRBJ2-2	21	.	CASSLGPRLAGGLLNTGELFF	TGTGCCAGCAGCTTGGGGCCTCGACTAGCGGGAGGGCTATTGAACACCGGGGAGCTGTTTTTT